The 9 T cell receptor beta chains reported below all come from one sample, sequenced in a study of T cell clones after liver transplantation. The method was immunoSEQ multiplex PCR; TCRdb's version includes in-frame clones alone and lacks a portion of them. The sample consists of 68,000 or so clones, around 93% of them appearing once. Sequenced material: CD4+ T cells from blood, taken less than 27 months after liver transplant. The receptors here all came from a human patient who received a liver transplant. Part of the T cells may come from the graft donor.

Points on this clone: Its ends do not fully match the called genes, so a read error is possible. The chain recombines TRBV7-2 with TRBJ2-5; D is unresolved. The CDR3 has 11 amino acids. Germline V gene sequence: CDR1 SGHTA, CDR2 FQGNSA. The CDR3: CASSAQGTQYF. The CDR3 DNA reads TGTGCCAGCAGCGCCCAAGGGACCCAGTACTTC.

V and J are TRBV28 and TRBJ2-7; the match to TRBD1 covers 8 bases. Losses at the gene ends were 4 bases for V and 3 bases for J; bases not matched to a gene: 8. Germline CDR1 reads MDHEN; CDR2 reads SYDVKM. The CDR3 consists of 15 residues. In nucleotides, the CDR3 is TGTGCCAGCAGTTCCGGACAGGGTACCTTCTACGAGCAGTACTTC. Translating gives CASSSGQGTFYEQYF.

The chain recombines TRBV2 with TRBJ1-4, with D hard to call. The CDR3 has 13 amino acids. The V and J ends lost 9 bases and 8 bases respectively, with 16 bases between them. The germline V gene has CDR1 SNHLY and CDR2 FYNNEI. The CDR3 bases are TGTGCCAGTCGGTTTGAGGCTAGAGAAAAACTGTTTTTT. Translation gives CASRFEAREKLFF.

The chain combines TRBV5-4 with TRBJ2-3; no firm D call. Trimming pared 2 bases from V and 0 bases from J, leaving 10 bases between. There are 15 residues in the CDR3. Germline V gene sequence: CDR1 SGHNT, CDR2 YYREEE (reference sequence). The CDR3, as DNA: TGTGCCAGCAGCTTTGGTCGGCCTAGCACAGATACGCAGTATTTT. Translation gives CASSFGRPSTDTQYF.

A single count supports this clone. The CDR3 nucleotides are TGTGCCAGCAGCGTAGCTAGCGGGCTAGCGGGAGAGGAGCGCACAGATACGCAGTATTTT. Translation gives CASSVASGLAGEERTDTQYF. This sequence joins TRBV9 and TRBJ2-3; 10 bases agree with TRBD2. CDR1 is SGDLS, CDR2 YYNGEE, per germline. J lost 1 base, V lost 0 bases, and 14 bases had no gene match. The CDR3 has 20 residues.

This clone is medium-sized in the sample. V is TRBV6-5 and J is TRBJ2-7; D is unclear. There are 13 residues in the CDR3. Trimming cost V 11 bases and J 1 base, with 15 bases left between them. The germline gives CDR1 MNHEY, CDR2 SVGAGI. CDR3 DNA: TGTGCCGTCAAGGCGGTTCAGTCCTACGAGCAGTACTTC. Translated, it gives CAVKAVQSYEQYF.

The J gene is TRBJ2-1, the V gene TRBV29-1, with TRBD2 matching over 7 bases. CDR1 and CDR2 from the germline V gene are SQVTM and ANQGSEA. The J segment lost 6 bases and the V segment lost 4 bases, leaving 9 bases of the junction unmatched. This CDR3 contains 14 residues. The CDR3 here is CSVATRGRANEQFF. CDR3 in DNA: TGCAGCGTTGCTACGAGAGGGAGGGCCAATGAGCAGTTCTTC.

CDR3 residues: CASRDRSQSGPQHF. CDR3 in DNA: TGTGCCAGCCGGGACAGGTCTCAATCAGGCCCCCAGCATTTT. V gene TRBV27 combines with J gene TRBJ1-5, with 8 positions matching TRBD1. The CDR3 extends over 14 amino acids. CDR1 is MNHEY, CDR2 SMNVEV, per germline (reference sequence). Trimming removed 8 bases from V and 10 bases from J; junction bases left unmatched: 13.

Notes on this clone: Additional DNA sequences in this sample encode the identical CDR3. This rearrangement joins TRBV7-2 to TRBJ2-5; D uncertain. The germline V gene has CDR1 SGHTA and CDR2 FQGNSA. V lost 3 bases and J 4 bases, leaving 6 bases between the germline ends. The CDR3 has 12 amino acids. The CDR3 nucleotides are TGTGCCAGCAGCTTGGTCGGAGAGACCCAGTACTTC. Its translation is CASSLVGETQYF.